The 32 T cell receptor beta chains in this list originate from one sample, sequenced in a study of cytomegalovirus exposure and HLA in healthy donors. Researchers ran the PCR with 60 Vbeta and 13 Jbeta primers. Repertoires were generated with immunoSEQ multiplex PCR, while TCRdb's copy carries only in-frame clones and drops some. The sample has 130,000 to 150,000 clones, around 67% seen once. The sequencing sample was made of PBMCs. Receptor source: a man in his late teens or twenties in good health and CMV-seropositive.

The genes are TRBV5-1 and TRBJ2-7; 7 nucleotides align to TRBD1. Germline trimming cut 3 bases from V and 3 bases from J; bases unmatched to any gene: 6. The CDR3 spans 14 residues. CDR1 and CDR2 (germline): SGHRS, YFSETQ. The CDR3 DNA follows: TGCGCCAGCAGCTGGGCCGGGACAGACTACGAGCAGTACTTC. Its translation: CASSWAGTDYEQYF.

CDR3: CASSLVSDTQYF. The CDR3, as DNA: TGTGCCAGCAGCTTAGTATCTGATACGCAGTATTTT. The chain recombines TRBV7-2 with TRBJ2-3; the D is unclear. Trimming stripped 1 base from V and 6 bases from J, with 5 bases between. Germline assignment: CDR1 SGHTA and CDR2 FQGNSA. CDR3 length: 12 residues.

V and J are TRBV27 and TRBJ1-1; D ambiguous. The V gene lost 1 base and the J gene lost 1 base, with 13 bases spanning the gap. Germline V gives CDR1 MNHEY, CDR2 SMNVEV (reference sequence). The CDR3 is made up of 16 amino acids. The CDR3 region has the DNA TGTGCCAGCAGTTTATTGACACCCCGGTGGAACACTGAAGCTTTCTTT. It codes for CASSLLTPRWNTEAFF.

This clone came up once. The rearrangement links TRBV6-5 to TRBJ1-1; D gene uncertain. The CDR3 consists of 15 residues. Trimming took off 2 bases at V and 1 base at J, with 11 bases between the two ends. Germline CDR1 is MNHEY and CDR2 is SVGAGI. CDR3 nucleotide sequence: TGTGCCAGCAGTTACGCCGGGGTTGAGAACACTGAAGCTTTCTTT. Its translation is CASSYAGVENTEAFF.

The V call is TRBV19, the J call TRBJ1-2, with D uncertain. Germline V gives CDR1 LNHDA, CDR2 SQIVND (reference sequence). This CDR3 has 14 amino acids. V was shortened by 8 bases and J by 4 bases, with 17 bases between the two germline ends. The CDR3 protein is CASAPGNSGYGYTF. The CDR3 bases are TGTGCCAGTGCACCGGGAAATTCGGGCTATGGCTACACCTTC.

Written as DNA, the CDR3 is TGTGCCAGCAGCTCGGGACAGAACAATGAGCAGTTCTTC. Translated: CASSSGQNNEQFF. The V and J genes are TRBV28 and TRBJ2-1, with 7 bases that match TRBD1. This CDR3 is 13 amino acids long. Germline CDR1 MDHEN, CDR2 SYDVKM. After removal of 6 bases from V and 5 bases from J, the junction contained 4 bases not matched to a gene.

This clone was seen more than once but under ten times. The V gene is TRBV7-9, the J gene TRBJ2-2; tentatively, D is TRBD2 (6 bases). Trimming took 6 bases from V and 8 from J, leaving 22 bases between them. The CDR3 runs 16 residues. Germline V gives CDR1 SEHNR, CDR2 FQNEAQ (reference sequence). CDR3 region: CASRSRDSPKTGELFF. The CDR3 bases are TGTGCCAGCAGATCACGGGACTCACCAAAGACGGGGGAGCTGTTTTTT.

This chain links TRBV19 with TRBJ1-4; D ambiguous. Trimming left V 4 bases short and J 6 bases short, with 3 bases between. Germline-derived CDR1 and CDR2 are LNHDA and SQIVND (reference sequence). The CDR3 is 11 residues long. CDR3 protein: CASSTYEKLFF. The CDR3 nucleotides read TGTGCCAGTAGTACCTATGAAAAACTGTTTTTT. Filled out from reference TRBV19 and TRBJ1-4, the complete variable domain reads DGGITQSPKYLFRKEGQNVTLSCEQNLNHDAMYWYRQDPGQGLRLIYYSQIVNDFQKGDIAEGYSVSREKKESFPLTVTSAQKNPTAFYLCASSTYEKLFFGSGTQLSVL.

The rearrangement links TRBV11-2 to TRBJ2-2, with 7 bases identical to TRBD2. Germline CDR1 SGHAT, CDR2 FQNNGV. V trimming: 2 bases; J trimming: 3 bases; junction bases outside the gene matches: 6. This CDR3 has 16 residues. The CDR3, as DNA: TGTGCCAGCAGCTTAAGGTGGGGGGGTGACACCGGGGAGCTGTTTTTT. Translation gives CASSLRWGGDTGELFF.

The chain links TRBV5-8 to TRBJ2-3; maybe TRBD2 (5 bases). Trimming cost V 2 bases and J 7 bases, with 11 bases left between them. The CDR3 consists of 13 residues. Looked up from germline, CDR1 is SGHTS and CDR2 is YDEGEE. CDR3 loop: CASSFVPGNTQYF. In DNA, the CDR3 is TGTGCCAGCAGCTTCGTCCCCGGGAATACGCAGTATTTT.

On this clone: The junction differs from germline at one of its ends, possibly a read error. J is TRBJ1-1 and V is TRBV6-1; D is uncertain. The CDR3 runs 11 residues. Germline CDR1 is MNHNS and CDR2 is SASEGT. Here the CDR3 reads CASSEAASPTF. As DNA, the CDR3 is TGTGCCAGCAGTGAAGCAGCGTCCCCCACCTTT.

This CDR3 reads CATSIRERGPQHF. Here the CDR3 DNA reads TGTGCCACCAGCATAAGAGAGCGGGGGCCCCAGCATTTT. The chain couples TRBV15 to TRBJ1-5; D unresolved. This CDR3 has 13 amino acids. V shed 4 bases and J shed 9 bases, with 13 bases lying between them. Per germline, CDR1 LNHNV and CDR2 YYDKDF (reference sequence).

The V gene is TRBV5-1, the J gene TRBJ2-5; 9 nucleotides line up with TRBD2. CDR1 is SGHRS, CDR2 YFSETQ, per germline. The CDR3 covers 16 residues. V gave up 1 base and J gave up 1 base; unmatched junction bases: 5. The CDR3 is CASSLNGAGGQETQYF. CDR3 DNA: TGCGCCAGCAGCTTGAATGGAGCGGGAGGCCAAGAGACCCAGTACTTC. The full variable domain, its missing parts supplied by reference TRBV5-1 and TRBJ2-5, is KAGVTQTPRYLIKTRGQQVTLSCSPISGHRSVSWYQQTPGQGLQFLFEYFSETQRNKGNFPGRFSGRQFSNSRSEMNVSTLELGDSALYLCASSLNGAGGQETQYFGPGTRLLVL.

The chain is built from TRBV28 and TRBJ1-5; 8 bases align to TRBD1. V was clipped by 2 bases and J by 0 bases; unmatched bases: 12. This CDR3 contains 19 residues. CDR1 and CDR2 (germline): MDHEN, SYDVKM. CDR3 sequence: CASSLGQGAMGYSNQPQHF. In DNA form, the CDR3 reads TGTGCCAGCAGTTTAGGGCAGGGGGCGATGGGCTATAGCAATCAGCCCCAGCATTTT.

This clone appeared a single time. The chain links TRBV27 to TRBJ1-1; 8 bases align to TRBD1. Germline trimming cut 5 bases from V and 7 bases from J; bases unmatched to any gene: 12. The V gene's germline CDR1 is MNHEY and CDR2 SMNVEV (reference sequence). The CDR3 covers 15 residues. CDR3 coding DNA: TGTGCCAGCAGTAGTTTCCCAGGGGGCGCGGGTGAAGCTTTCTTT. It encodes CASSSFPGGAGEAFF.

The chain couples TRBV28 to TRBJ1-1; TRBD1 aligns across 8 bases. The germline CDR1 and CDR2 sequences are MDHEN and SYDVKM. This CDR3 spans 16 amino acids. V lost 6 bases to trimming and J lost 11 bases; unmatched junction nucleotides: 20. CDR3 sequence: CASSEGGTGEPFGAFF. The CDR3 bases are TGTGCCAGCAGCGAGGGGGGGACAGGCGAGCCATTCGGGGCTTTCTTT.

The chain is built from TRBV18 and TRBJ2-1, with no clear D. The V gene lost 3 bases and the J gene lost 5 bases, with 11 bases spanning the gap. The CDR3 is 14 residues long. Germline V lookup: CDR1 KGHSH, CDR2 LQKENI. This chain's CDR3 is CASSPPAGNNEQFF. CDR3 DNA: TGTGCCAGCTCACCCCCCGCAGGTAACAATGAGCAGTTCTTC. Combining the CDR3 with reference TRBV18 and TRBJ2-1 gives the whole variable domain NAGVMQNPRHLVRRRGQEARLRCSPMKGHSHVYWYRQLPEEGLKFMVYLQKENIIDESGMPKERFSAEFPKEGPSILRIQQVVRGDSAAYFCASSPPAGNNEQFFGPGTRLTVL.

This sequence joins TRBV28 and TRBJ2-5; 7 nucleotides match TRBD2. The ends lost 5 bases at V and 4 bases at J; junction bases unmatched: 4. Germline V gene sequence: CDR1 MDHEN, CDR2 SYDVKM. The CDR3 is 13 residues long. CDR3: CASSTIAGETQYF. The CDR3 bases are TGTGCCAGCAGTACAATAGCGGGAGAGACCCAGTACTTC. The full variable domain, completed using reference TRBV28 and TRBJ2-5, is DVKVTQSSRYLVKRTGEKVFLECVQDMDHENMFWYRQDPGLGLRLIYFSYDVKMKEKGDIPEGYSVSREKKERFSLILESASTNQTSMYLCASSTIAGETQYFGPGTRLLVL.

This sequence joins TRBV6-6 and TRBJ1-2, with a possible D match to TRBD1 (6 bases). Looked up from germline, CDR1 is MNHNY and CDR2 is SVGAGI (reference sequence). This CDR3 is 16 amino acids long. Between the trimmed V and J ends, which lost 0 bases and 8 bases, there was a span of 19 bases. The CDR3, as DNA: TGTGCCAGCAGTTACTCGCTCCCTCCGGACAGTTACGGCTACACCTTC. Its translation is CASSYSLPPDSYGYTF.

The genes are TRBV25-1 and TRBJ2-3, with TRBD1 matching over 9 bases. Germline assignment: CDR1 MGHDK and CDR2 SYGVNS. The CDR3 has 15 residues. Trimming at V came to 3 bases and at J to 2 bases, leaving 3 bases not matched to a gene. CDR3 nucleotide sequence: TGTGCCAGCAGTGAGGGACAGGGCCACACAGATACGCAGTATTTT. Amino acids: CASSEGQGHTDTQYF.

The count of this clone is one. The rearrangement joins TRBV5-5 to TRBJ2-1; D is perhaps TRBD2 (5 bases). The CDR3 has 16 amino acids. V lost 4 bases, J lost 3 bases, and 17 bases lay in between. Germline V lookup: CDR1 SGHKS, CDR2 YYEKEE (reference sequence). The CDR3 protein is CASSQHPGTFYNEQFF. CDR3 nucleotides: TGTGCCAGCAGCCAACATCCGGGAACCTTCTACAATGAGCAGTTCTTC. Together with reference TRBV5-5 and TRBJ2-1, the CDR3 gives the full variable domain: DAGVTQSPTHLIKTRGQQVTLRCSPISGHKSVSWYQQVLGQGPQFIFQYYEKEERGRGNFPDRFSARQFPNYSSELNVNALLLGDSALYLCASSQHPGTFYNEQFFGPGTRLTVL.

The sample holds one count of this clone. V is TRBV5-1 and J is TRBJ2-5, with D possibly being TRBD1 (6 bases). Trimming took 1 base from V and 3 from J, leaving 7 bases between them. Germline CDR1 and CDR2: SGHRS and YFSETQ. The CDR3 spans 13 residues. The DNA for the CDR3 is TGCGCCAGCAGCTTGCCAGGGGAAGAGACCCAGTACTTC. Amino acid sequence: CASSLPGEETQYF.

V is TRBV5-4 and J is TRBJ2-1, with 12 bases matching TRBD2. The CDR3 length is 16 residues. Germline lookup yields CDR1 SGHNT and CDR2 YYREEE (reference sequence). V trimming: 4 bases; J trimming: 5 bases; junction bases outside the gene matches: 7. The CDR3 protein is CASSPSGLAGDNEQFF. The CDR3 bases are TGTGCCAGCAGCCCATCGGGACTAGCGGGCGACAATGAGCAGTTCTTC.

This chain connects TRBV15 to TRBJ1-2, with 7 bases fitting TRBD1. The CDR3 loop spans 12 amino acids. The trim removed 6 bases at V and 8 bases at J, leaving 6 bases unmatched. The germline V gene encodes CDR1 LNHNV and CDR2 YYDKDF (reference sequence). The chain's CDR3 is CATSFTGDGYTF. The CDR3 bases are TGTGCCACCAGTTTCACAGGGGACGGCTACACCTTC.

This clone was observed once. V gene TRBV10-2 combines with J gene TRBJ2-1; 11 bases align to TRBD2. V gave up 4 bases and J gave up 8 bases; unmatched junction bases: 4. This CDR3 region has 14 residues. The V gene's germline CDR1 is WSHSY and CDR2 SAAADI. As DNA, the CDR3 is TGCGCCAGCAGTGTAGCGGGGGGGCTCTATGAGCAGTTCTTC. Its protein is CASSVAGGLYEQFF.

This chain links TRBV7-8 with TRBJ1-1; D is ambiguous. Per germline, CDR1 SGHVS and CDR2 FQNEAQ. This CDR3 has 13 amino acids. The V gene lost 2 bases and the J gene lost 2 bases, with 6 bases spanning the gap. CDR3 nucleotide sequence: TGTGCCAGCAGCTTAAACAGAAACACTGAAGCTTTCTTT. It encodes CASSLNRNTEAFF. Using reference TRBV7-8 and TRBJ1-1 for the parts outside the CDR3, the full variable domain is GAGVSQSPRYKVAKRGQDVALRCDPISGHVSLFWYQQALGQGPEFLTYFQNEAQLDKSGLPSDRFFAERPEGSVSTLKIQRTQQEDSAVYLCASSLNRNTEAFFGQGTRLTVV.

The rearrangement links TRBV4-2 to TRBJ1-3; D remains ambiguous. This CDR3 is 16 amino acids long. CDR1 and CDR2 (germline): LGHNA, YNFKEQ. Trimming shortened V by 0 bases and J by 4 bases, and 13 bases separated the two germline ends. The CDR3 DNA reads TGTGCCAGCAGCCAAGATCCGGGTGTATCCGGAAACACCATATATTTT. This sequence encodes CASSQDPGVSGNTIYF.

The rearrangement links TRBV5-3 to TRBJ1-2; 9 nucleotides align to TRBD1. Being an ORF, TRBV5-3 has a function that is uncertain. This CDR3 is built from 13 residues. V gave up 4 bases and J gave up 6 bases; unmatched junction bases: 4. The CDR3 sequence: CARSPDRGNGYTF. The CDR3 nucleotides read TGTGCCAGAAGCCCAGACAGGGGGAATGGCTACACCTTC.

The chain has TRBV7-3 and TRBJ2-7; D possibly corresponds to TRBD2 (6 bases). CDR1 SGHTA and CDR2 FQGTGA come from the germline V gene. The V gene lost 0 bases and the J gene lost 5 bases, with 17 bases spanning the gap. This CDR3 comprises 16 residues. CDR3 in DNA: TGTGCCAGCAGCTTAACTGTCGGGACTCCGCCGGACGAGCAGTACTTC. Encoded protein: CASSLTVGTPPDEQYF. The full variable domain, with the rest looked up from reference TRBV7-3 and TRBJ2-7, is GAGVSQTPSNKVTEKGKYVELRCDPISGHTALYWYRQSLGQGPEFLIYFQGTGAADDSGLPNDRFFAVRPEGSVSTLKIQRTERGDSAVYLCASSLTVGTPPDEQYFGPGTRLTVT.

This clone was counted between two and nine times. This chain joins TRBV28 and TRBJ2-3, with 8 bases aligning to TRBD2. With 1 base clipped from V and 4 bases from J, the junction kept 16 bases outside the gene matches. CDR1 is MDHEN and CDR2 is SYDVKM in the germline V gene. This CDR3 contains 19 residues. Here the CDR3 reads CASSLFRGSGGTRADTQYF. CDR3 bases: TGTGCCAGCAGTTTATTTAGGGGATCGGGGGGGACCCGCGCAGATACGCAGTATTTT.

This clone has just one count. The genes are TRBV6-5 and TRBJ2-3; 7 bases fit TRBD1. V gave up 6 bases and J gave up 3 bases; unmatched junction bases: 9. There are 15 residues in the CDR3. CDR1 MNHEY and CDR2 SVGAGI come from the germline V gene. The CDR3, as DNA: TGTGCCAGCAGCCTTAAGGGGGCCCAGACAGATACGCAGTATTTT. Translating it yields CASSLKGAQTDTQYF.

The chain is built from TRBV18 and TRBJ2-1; 8 nucleotides align to TRBD2. The CDR3 totals 15 residues. Germline loops: CDR1 KGHSH, CDR2 LQKENI. Trimming removed 4 bases from V and 2 bases from J; junction bases left unmatched: 4. The CDR3 here is CASSLTAGAYNEQFF. For the CDR3, the DNA is TGTGCCAGCTCACTTACAGCGGGGGCCTACAATGAGCAGTTCTTC.